The 6 T cell receptor beta chains presented below share a single source sample, sequenced in a study of T cell responses to AZD1222 COVID-19 vaccine. Assay: immunoSEQ multiplex PCR; the TCRdb copy retains only in-frame clones and omits some. The sample lists 130,000 or so clones, 90% seen once, with less than 8.5% in the top ten. The material sequenced was peripheral blood, taken on day 0 of AZD1222 vaccination. The receptors derive from an adult in good health.

This clone was recorded once. The chain combines TRBV27 with TRBJ1-2; possibly TRBD1 for D (6 bases). The CDR3 is 12 amino acids. CDR1 is MNHEY, CDR2 SMNVEV, per germline (reference sequence). Trimming stripped 8 bases from V and 8 bases from J, with 15 bases between. DNA for the CDR3: TGTGCCAGCGGGGGGGCCCCATACGGCTACACCTTC. As protein: CASGGAPYGYTF.

The chain recombines TRBV6-1 with TRBJ2-7, with D perhaps TRBD2 (6 bases). Germline V gene sequence: CDR1 MNHNS, CDR2 SASEGT. With 1 base removed from V and 5 bases from J, the gap between germline ends came to 15 bases. The CDR3 length is 15 residues. Here the CDR3 reads CASSEGWHGRNEQYF. The CDR3 DNA is TGTGCCAGCAGTGAAGGTTGGCACGGGAGAAACGAGCAGTACTTC.

V usage is TRBV19 and J usage is TRBJ1-6, with D possibly being TRBD1 (6 bases). Germline CDR1 is LNHDA and CDR2 is SQIVND (reference sequence). CDR3 length: 14 amino acids. Trimming removed 5 bases at V and 14 bases at J, with 19 bases between. Written as DNA, the CDR3 is TGTGCCAGTAGTGTTGGACAGCCCACTATTGCCCTCCACTTT. Translation: CASSVGQPTIALHF. Filled out from reference TRBV19 and TRBJ1-6, the complete variable domain reads DGGITQSPKYLFRKEGQNVTLSCEQNLNHDAMYWYRQDPGQGLRLIYYSQIVNDFQKGDIAEGYSVSREKKESFPLTVTSAQKNPTAFYLCASSVGQPTIALHFGNGTRLTVT.

The V gene is TRBV5-5, the J gene TRBJ1-5, with a tentative D call TRBD1 (6 bases). Germline V CDR1 and CDR2: SGHKS, YYEKEE (reference sequence). Trimming removed 3 bases from V and 4 bases from J, with 20 bases in between. CDR3 size: 17 residues. The CDR3 sequence: CASSSKPGATFNQPQHF. The CDR3 DNA is TGTGCCAGCAGCTCTAAACCAGGGGCTACTTTTAATCAGCCCCAGCATTTT.

This chain links TRBV5-5 with TRBJ2-1; D tentatively fits TRBD1 or TRBD2 (5 bases each). Germline V gives CDR1 SGHKS, CDR2 YYEKEE (reference sequence). The CDR3 consists of 16 residues. V was clipped by 3 bases and J by 9 bases, with 22 bases between them. The CDR3 coding sequence is TGTGCCAGCAGCTCAATCTCAGGGTATAGCGCCGGTGAGCAGTTCTTC. Amino acid sequence: CASSSISGYSAGEQFF.

The chain couples TRBV4-1 to TRBJ1-4, with 9 bases identical to TRBD1. After removal of 2 bases from V and 1 base from J, the junction contained 8 bases not matched to a gene. CDR1 is MGHRA and CDR2 is YSYEKL in the germline V gene. The length of the CDR3 is 18 residues. CDR3 in amino acids: CASSQFLGQGLTNEKLFF. CDR3 in DNA: TGCGCCAGCAGCCAATTTCTCGGACAGGGGTTAACTAATGAAAAACTGTTTTTT.